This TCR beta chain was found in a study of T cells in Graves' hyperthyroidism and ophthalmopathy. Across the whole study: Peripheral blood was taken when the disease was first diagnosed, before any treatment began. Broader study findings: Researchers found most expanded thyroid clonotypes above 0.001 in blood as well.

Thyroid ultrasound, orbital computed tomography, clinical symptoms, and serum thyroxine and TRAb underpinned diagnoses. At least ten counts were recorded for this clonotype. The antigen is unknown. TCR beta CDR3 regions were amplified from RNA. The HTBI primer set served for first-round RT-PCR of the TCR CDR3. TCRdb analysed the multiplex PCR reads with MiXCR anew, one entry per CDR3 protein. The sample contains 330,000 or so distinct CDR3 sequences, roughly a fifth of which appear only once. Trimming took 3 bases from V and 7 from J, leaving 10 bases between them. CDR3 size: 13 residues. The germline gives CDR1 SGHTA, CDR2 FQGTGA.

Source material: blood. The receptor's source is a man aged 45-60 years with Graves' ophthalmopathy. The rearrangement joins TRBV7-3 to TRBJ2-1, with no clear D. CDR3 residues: CASSLADGNEQFF. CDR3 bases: TGTGCCAGCAGCTTGGCGGATGGGAATGAGCAGTTCTTC.